This T cell receptor beta chain stems from a study of blood T cells in healthy people across ages. This CDR3 is 15 amino acids long. The V and J ends lost 4 bases and 5 bases, in that order; junction bases with no gene match: 5. A J-beta primer mix and a sample-barcoded 5' primer were used in a second PCR of about 6 to 12 cycles. A template-switch adaptor containing 12 random nucleotides labeled each cDNA molecule. CDR3-containing paired-end reads numbered at least 2.5 million in each sample. TCRdb processed the 5' RACE reads anew with MiXCR; each CDR3 protein has one entry. The top ten hold 15% to 20% of the sample, which has 920,000 or so distinct CDR3 sequences, under 55% seen once.

This receptor was taken from a woman aged 55-70 years in good health. Sequenced: blood. This chain uses TRBV12-3 or TRBV12-4 with TRBJ1-1; 12 nucleotides match TRBD1. The CDR3 sequence: CASSYRDRGPTEAFF. The CDR3 nucleotides are TGTGCCAGCAGTTACCGGGACAGGGGGCCGACTGAAGCTTTCTTT.